The 25 T cell receptor beta chains presented below share a single source sample, sequenced in a study of blood T cell repertoires in COVID-19. Using immunoSEQ multiplex PCR, the repertoire was profiled, and TCRdb retains in-frame clones only, with some absent. The sample shows 14,000 to 15,000 clones, around 92% of them seen only once. Sequenced sample: peripheral blood. All receptors derive from a human donor with active COVID-19. The donor label of this sample is uncertain.

The gene calls are TRBV19 and TRBJ2-2; no clear D gene. CDR1 LNHDA and CDR2 SQIVND come from the germline V gene (reference sequence). The ends were cut back, 3 bases at V and 2 bases at J, with 7 bases in the middle. The CDR3 contains 14 residues. CDR3 nucleotide sequence: TGTGCCAGTAGTATGGGCAGCAACACCGGGGAGCTGTTTTTT. Its protein is CASSMGSNTGELFF.

The chain joins TRBV28 to TRBJ2-2; the match to TRBD2 covers 16 bases. With V trimmed by 7 bases and J by 7 bases, 6 bases remained unmatched. CDR3 size: 16 residues. Germline CDR1 is MDHEN and CDR2 is SYDVKM. The CDR3 DNA reads as TGTGCCAGCAAACCCGGGACTAGCGGGAGGGTCGGGGAGCTGTTTTTT. This codes for CASKPGTSGRVGELFF.

The chain is built from TRBV7-7 and TRBJ2-2; D is possibly TRBD2 (5 bases). V lost 1 base and J 5 bases, leaving 8 bases between the germline ends. Germline V lookup: CDR1 SSHAT, CDR2 FNYEAQ (reference sequence). There are 14 residues in the CDR3. This CDR3 reads CASSLETGTGELFF. The DNA of the CDR3 is TGTGCCAGCAGCTTAGAGACGGGGACCGGGGAGCTGTTTTTT.

The chain has TRBV10-1 and TRBJ2-3; TRBD1 matches at 7 bases. Germline CDR1 and CDR2: WNHNN and SYGVQD (reference sequence). The CDR3 consists of 15 residues. The ends lost 7 bases at V and 2 bases at J; junction bases unmatched: 9. CDR3 nucleotides: TGCGCCAGCATTAAGAGACAGGGCCCCACAGATACGCAGTATTTT. Amino acids: CASIKRQGPTDTQYF.

The V and J genes are TRBV25-1 and TRBJ2-2; D is perhaps TRBD1 (5 bases). The CDR3 is 17 amino acids. V lost 5 bases to trimming and J lost 0 bases, with 16 bases between them. Per germline, CDR1 MGHDK and CDR2 SYGVNS. The CDR3 nucleotides are TGTGCCAGCAGTAGGTCCCACAGGAATGCGAACACCGGGGAGCTGTTTTTT. Residues: CASSRSHRNANTGELFF.

This chain connects TRBV4-1 to TRBJ1-5; the D is unclear. V gave up 3 bases and J gave up 4 bases, with 4 bases separating them. From germline, CDR1 is MGHRA and CDR2 YSYEKL. This CDR3 spans 12 amino acids. The CDR3 bases are TGCGCCAGCAGCCACCTAAATCAGCCCCAGCATTTT. This translates into CASSHLNQPQHF.

The CDR3 bases are TGTGCCAGCAGTTACTCGATGACAGGGATGAACACTGAAGCTTTCTTT. Residues: CASSYSMTGMNTEAFF. V and J are TRBV6-6 and TRBJ1-1; 7 bases agree with TRBD1. The J segment lost 0 bases and the V segment lost 0 bases, leaving 4 bases of the junction unmatched. Germline V gene data show CDR1 as MNHNY and CDR2 as SVGAGI (reference sequence). The CDR3 loop spans 16 amino acids.

J is TRBJ1-6 and V is TRBV3-1 (or the pseudogene TRBV3-2); 9 bases line up with TRBD1. V trimming: 1 base; J trimming: 7 bases; junction bases outside the gene matches: 5. CDR1 and CDR2 (germline): LGHDT, YNNKEL (reference sequence). There are 16 residues in the CDR3. CDR3 protein: CASSQAGTGWNSPLHF. Here the CDR3 DNA reads TGTGCCAGCAGCCAAGCCGGGACAGGGTGGAATTCACCCCTCCACTTT.

The chain carries TRBV5-8 and TRBJ1-1, with 8 bases that match TRBD1. The trim removed 0 bases at V and 6 bases at J, leaving 10 bases unmatched. Germline CDR1 and CDR2: SGHTS and YDEGEE. There are 16 residues in the CDR3. The CDR3 bases are TGTGCCAGCAGCTTGGTTCGTAACAGGGGGTTTCCTGAAGCTTTCTTT. Translated: CASSLVRNRGFPEAFF.

V usage is TRBV14 and J usage is TRBJ2-1; D might be TRBD2 (5 bases). The germline gives CDR1 SGHDN, CDR2 FVKESK. The CDR3 is 13 amino acids. V lost 2 bases and J lost 7, with 9 bases in between. CDR3 coding DNA: TGTGCCAGCAGCCAAATCCGGGGAAATGAGCAGTTCTTC. This sequence encodes CASSQIRGNEQFF. Together with reference TRBV14 and TRBJ2-1, the CDR3 gives the full variable domain: EAGVTQFPSHSVIEKGQTVTLRCDPISGHDNLYWYRRVMGKEIKFLLHFVKESKQDESGMPNNRFLAERTGGTYSTLKVQPAELEDSGVYFCASSQIRGNEQFFGPGTRLTVL.

This chain links TRBV19 with TRBJ1-4; perhaps TRBD1 as D (5 bases). This CDR3 spans 18 amino acids. The germline V gene encodes CDR1 LNHDA and CDR2 SQIVND (reference sequence). V dropped 0 bases and J dropped 0 bases, with 14 bases sitting between them. The CDR3 DNA reads as TGTGCCAGTAGTATAGATTGGGGCAGCCCCGCAACTAATGAAAAACTGTTTTTT. As protein: CASSIDWGSPATNEKLFF. Based on the CDR3 plus reference TRBV19 and TRBJ1-4, the full variable domain is DGGITQSPKYLFRKEGQNVTLSCEQNLNHDAMYWYRQDPGQGLRLIYYSQIVNDFQKGDIAEGYSVSREKKESFPLTVTSAQKNPTAFYLCASSIDWGSPATNEKLFFGSGTQLSVL.

In this sample, this clone turned up a few times. CDR3 residues: CASSLDRLLPGGEKLFF. The DNA of the CDR3 is TGTGCCAGCAGCTTAGATCGACTCCTTCCCGGTGGGGAAAAACTGTTTTTT. The chain couples TRBV11-2 to TRBJ1-4; D remains ambiguous. CDR1 is SGHAT, CDR2 FQNNGV, per germline. This CDR3 is built from 17 residues. With 0 bases removed from V and 8 bases from J, the gap between germline ends came to 19 bases.

This rearrangement joins TRBV6-6 to TRBJ2-6; 8 bases align to TRBD2. CDR1 is MNHNY and CDR2 is SVGAGI in the germline V gene (reference sequence). V shed 8 bases, J shed 0 bases, and the junction held 6 bases outside the gene matches. The CDR3 has 16 residues. CDR3 bases: TGTGCCAGCCGGGCTAGCGGGTTCTCTGGGGCCAACGTCCTGACTTTC. Translation: CASRASGFSGANVLTF.

This chain links TRBV5-1 with TRBJ1-2, with a weak D call TRBD1 (5 bases). V gave up 1 base and J gave up 1 base, with 11 bases separating them. This CDR3 region has 15 residues. CDR1 and CDR2 (germline): SGHRS, YFSETQ. CDR3 amino acids: CASSLTGADNYGYTF. CDR3 DNA sequence: TGCGCCAGCAGCTTGACAGGAGCCGATAACTATGGCTACACCTTC.

The chain carries TRBV5-1 and TRBJ1-1; 8 bases align to TRBD1. Germline V gene sequence: CDR1 SGHRS, CDR2 YFSETQ. V shed 4 bases, J shed 3 bases, and the junction held 8 bases outside the gene matches. This CDR3 region has 15 residues. The CDR3 coding sequence is TGCGCCAGCAGCCCCACGGACAGGGCAGACACTGAAGCTTTCTTT. Encoded protein: CASSPTDRADTEAFF.

The V and J genes are TRBV6-5 and TRBJ1-4; no firm D call. Trimming pared 7 bases from V and 0 bases from J, leaving 6 bases between. Per the germline V gene, CDR1 is MNHEY and CDR2 is SVGAGI. This CDR3 spans 13 amino acids. The CDR3 reads CASTSATNEKLFF. The CDR3 DNA is TGTGCCAGCACATCAGCAACTAATGAAAAACTGTTTTTT.

The chain is built from TRBV3-1 (or the pseudogene TRBV3-2) and TRBJ2-2; D may be TRBD1 (6 bases). The CDR3 is made up of 16 amino acids. From germline, CDR1 is LGHDT and CDR2 YNNKEL (reference sequence). Trimming removed 1 base at V and 4 bases at J, with 13 bases between. DNA for the CDR3: TGTGCCAGCAGCCAAGCGGACAGAAACCCCACCGGGGAGCTGTTTTTT. Translated: CASSQADRNPTGELFF.

The V and J genes are TRBV5-4 and TRBJ2-6, with 7 bases aligning to TRBD2. Per germline, CDR1 SGHNT and CDR2 YYREEE (reference sequence). V lost 0 bases, J lost 1 base, and 7 bases stayed unmatched. The CDR3 contains 18 residues. DNA of the CDR3: TGTGCCAGCAGCTTGGTTCCGGGGAGGGTTTCTGGGGCCAACGTCCTGACTTTC. Protein sequence: CASSLVPGRVSGANVLTF.

The rearrangement joins TRBV5-5 to TRBJ2-7; D perhaps matches TRBD2 (6 bases). Germline V gene sequence: CDR1 SGHKS, CDR2 YYEKEE (reference sequence). V gave up 5 bases and J gave up 2 bases, with 23 bases separating them. The CDR3 totals 17 residues. The CDR3 DNA follows: TGTGCCAGCAGGCCAGGGTCCATGGGAGGCCTGACCTACGAGCAGTACTTC. Residues: CASRPGSMGGLTYEQYF.

The rearrangement joins TRBV6-4 to TRBJ1-5; the D is unclear. The CDR3 has 14 amino acids. The germline gives CDR1 MRHNA, CDR2 SNTAGT. Deletions cut 10 bases from V and 1 base from J, with 14 bases between. This chain's CDR3 is CANKRGRSNQPQHF. CDR3 DNA: TGTGCCAACAAACGCGGGAGAAGCAATCAGCCCCAGCATTTT.

V usage is TRBV5-6 and J usage is TRBJ1-3, with 7 positions matching TRBD1. Germline loops: CDR1 SGHDT, CDR2 YYEEEE. The CDR3 covers 15 residues. Trimming cost V 3 bases and J 8 bases; bases outside gene matches: 11. CDR3 residues: CASSWGLAGTDTIYF. CDR3 bases: TGTGCCAGCAGCTGGGGGTTGGCAGGGACAGACACCATATATTTT.

This rearrangement joins TRBV4-3 to TRBJ2-1, with TRBD1 matching 9 bases. Germline assignment: CDR1 LGHNA and CDR2 YSLEER. Losses at the gene ends were 2 bases for V and 3 bases for J; bases not matched to a gene: 2. The CDR3 extends over 15 amino acids. The CDR3 nucleotides read TGCGCCAGCAGCCAAACGGGACAGGGCTACAATGAGCAGTTCTTC. Translating it yields CASSQTGQGYNEQFF.

This clone occurred once. The chain recombines TRBV5-4 with TRBJ2-5; a weak D match, TRBD1 (6 bases). This CDR3 has 13 amino acids. Trimming pared 3 bases from V and 0 bases from J, leaving 6 bases between. CDR1 and CDR2 from the germline V gene are SGHNT and YYREEE (reference sequence). The CDR3: CASSSGDQETQYF. In nucleotides, the CDR3 is TGTGCCAGCAGCTCAGGGGACCAAGAGACCCAGTACTTC.

J is TRBJ1-3 and V is TRBV5-4, with D uncertain. Germline assignment: CDR1 SGHNT and CDR2 YYREEE (reference sequence). The CDR3 spans 12 residues. V dropped 4 bases and J dropped 4 bases, with 6 bases sitting between them. CDR3 sequence (DNA): TGTGCCAGCAGCGTAGTCGGAAACACCATATATTTT. Translation gives CASSVVGNTIYF. The whole variable domain, remainder taken from reference TRBV5-4 and TRBJ1-3, is ETGVTQSPTHLIKTRGQQVTLRCSSQSGHNTVSWYQQALGQGPQFIFQYYREEENGRGNFPPRFSGLQFPNYSSELNVNALELDDSALYLCASSVVGNTIYFGEGSWLTVV.

The chain links TRBV4-1 to TRBJ2-1, with TRBD2 as a possible D gene (5 bases). V lost 1 base and J 3 bases, leaving 13 bases between the germline ends. Germline CDR1 and CDR2: MGHRA and YSYEKL. The length of the CDR3 is 16 residues. The CDR3 DNA is TGCGCCAGCAGCCAAGTGGACTTGATTATCTACAATGAGCAGTTCTTC. Translated, it gives CASSQVDLIIYNEQFF.